This T cell receptor beta chain was recovered during a study of long-term antiretroviral therapy in people with HIV. The run of the v3.0 immunoSEQ assay was at survey level. Libraries were prepared by immunoSEQ multiplex PCR; TCRdb keeps only in-frame clonotypes and omits some of them. The data contain around 23,000 clones, 80% to 85% of them singletons. Study-wide results and caveats: Clones expanded before ART dominated the repertoire at all time points. Transplant-donor-level diversity was not reached after ART, though diversity increased.

V lost 4 bases and J lost 6, with 12 bases in between. Germline CDR1 SGDLS, CDR2 YYNGEE. The CDR3 is made up of 13 amino acids. With respect to this clone: Antigen unknown.

Sequencing was performed on unsorted PBMCs, taken at the start of antiretroviral therapy, before treatment. The sequence came from a woman under 30 with HIV. The chain couples TRBV9 to TRBJ2-3; D is unresolved. CDR3 nucleotides: TGTGCCAGCAGCCCCTCCCTGGGGGATACGCAGTATTTT. Residues: CASSPSLGDTQYF.